The rows below give T cell receptor beta chains drawn from one sample of a study of blood T cell repertoires in COVID-19. TCRdb keeps only in-frame clones here, not all; method: immunoSEQ multiplex PCR. The sample carries under 60,000 clones, about four fifths recorded once. Sequencing was carried out using peripheral blood. The receptor set was obtained from a human donor in a cohort sampled during active COVID-19. The conserved cysteine and the conserved F or W are not part of the CDR3 here. Size is stated for part of the rows, as once, few or many counts, or as a class when the clone is expanded.

>once|TRBV7-6
ASSPGQGSYNEQF
>.|TRBV6-5
ASRPFRDSNQPQH
>.|TRBV7-3
ASSLLAGGQETQY
>.|TRBV29-1
SVRGREIYT
>.|TRBV5-1
ASSLAGEQF
>few|TRBV5-4
ASSLVQEDNSPLH
>.|TRBV7-9
ASSFGQGAPNEQF
>.|TRBV12-3/TRBV12-4
ASSLSGEQF
>.|TRBV2
ASSEVREQPQH
>.|TRBV4-1
ASSQEWVANEKLF